This T cell receptor beta chain was sequenced in a study of molecular identifiers for immune sequencing clone quantification. Using its own MiXCR run on the PCR reads, TCRdb lists one record per CDR3 protein. The repertoire holds about 630,000 distinct CDR3 sequences, with about 25% as singletons. This clonotype was observed a few times. Its antigen is unknown. Germline assignment: CDR1 SGHDT and CDR2 YYEEEE. V gave up 0 bases and J gave up 0 bases, with 7 bases separating them. This CDR3 is built from 15 residues. Study-level points and caveats: Whereas naive cells kept under 1% of molecules in clones above 20 RNA copies, such clones held over 98% in effectors. One cell's worth of spiked Jurkat TCR RNA was reportedly detectable among approximately 1 million naive cells.

The J gene is TRBJ1-3, the V gene TRBV5-6; D remains unclear. Sequences were obtained from naive CD8+ T cells from blood, with Jurkat cell RNA spiked in. Stated subset: FACS-sorted CD8+CD4-CCR7+CD45RA+ naive T cells. The TCR comes from a human donor in good health. Some libraries in this study had Jurkat cell RNA spiked in. This CDR3 reads CASSLARNSGNTIYF. The CDR3 nucleotides read TGTGCCAGCAGCTTGGCCAGGAACTCTGGAAACACCATATATTTT.